A selection of T cell receptor beta chains follows, all from one sample in a study of T-cell memory formation after mild COVID-19. MiXCR, applied by TCRdb to the 5' RACE reads, yields one record per CDR3 protein. The repertoire consists of a few hundred thousand distinct CDR3 sequences, with 10% to 13% occurring once and the leading ten covering 2.5% to 3.5%. Sample: PBMCs or a T cell subset sorted from them (not recorded which). These TCRs come from a man in his late teens or twenties who had mild COVID-19 (a few samples of this study predate the infection). Cell type and time point are not known. Each CDR3 is given with its conserved first and last residue. Clone size appears in some rows only: once, few, many, or a class for an expanded clone.

v_call clone_size cdr3_aa
TRBV5-6 few CASSALIGGSNTGELFF
TRBV28 many CASSSPASGVADTQYF
TRBV5-1 NA CASSSLAGGFYEQYF
TRBV7-2 NA CASSLGRAKNTEAFF
TRBV20-1 few CSAPPGGLAKNIQYF
TRBV12-3/TRBV12-4 few CASSPPDRIGIQYF
TRBV7-2 NA CASSPRWEGEQFF
TRBV12-3/TRBV12-4 NA CASSLRDRSHYGYTF
TRBV4-1 few CASSQEGSRQETQYF
TRBV4-3 few CASSQDRVKYTEAFF
TRBV4-2 many CASSQSRSSGGANTQYF